The 32 T cell receptor beta chains presented below share a single source sample, sequenced in a study of T cell repertoires in cytomegalovirus infection. Each CDR3 protein is one row after TCRdb ran MiXCR on the reads. The sample has more than 350,000 distinct CDR3 sequences, roughly 30% seen once. Input material: PBMCs. Receptor source: a human donor in good health (CMV status not recorded). Some clones in this sample may be carry-over from other donors' samples.

The chain uses TRBV28 and TRBJ1-2; D call uncertain. The CDR3 sequence is 12 residues long. CDR1 and CDR2 (germline): MDHEN, SYDVKM. Trimming took 4 bases from V and 8 from J, leaving 11 bases between them. The CDR3 is CASSSRIRGYTF. The CDR3 DNA reads TGTGCCAGCAGTTCCCGGATCCGGGGCTACACCTTC.

Worth noting for this clonotype: A read error may account for a junction end that differs from germline. This CDR3 reads CSAATEALF. The CDR3 DNA reads TGCAGTGCTGCCACTGAAGCTTTATTT. J is TRBJ1-1 and V is TRBV20-1; D gene uncertain. Germline CDR1 reads DFQATT; CDR2 reads SNEGSKA (reference sequence). This CDR3 has 9 amino acids.

This clonotype was recorded a few times. The chain is built from TRBV5-4 and TRBJ1-1, with no clear D. The germline V gene has CDR1 SGHNT and CDR2 YYREEE (reference sequence). V was pared by 4 bases and J by 5 bases, with 18 bases between. The CDR3 length is 15 residues. Written as DNA, the CDR3 is TGTGCCAGCAGCCATGGTGGGGTTTGGGTTACTGAAGCTTTCTTT. It specifies CASSHGGVWVTEAFF.

The chain uses TRBV19 and TRBJ1-5, with a weak D call TRBD1 (5 bases). Germline-derived CDR1 and CDR2 are LNHDA and SQIVND (reference sequence). The ends were cut back, 1 base at V and 6 bases at J, with 10 bases in the middle. This CDR3 spans 14 amino acids. The CDR3 DNA is TGTGCCAGTAGTATAGCCGCAGGGTTTCAGCCCCAGCATTTT. It translates to CASSIAAGFQPQHF.

This clonotype was observed many times. The V call is TRBV5-5, the J call TRBJ2-1; no firm D call. CDR3 length: 15 amino acids. CDR1 is SGHKS, CDR2 YYEKEE, per germline (reference sequence). The V end was cut by 0 bases, the J end by 2 bases, with 9 bases between. The CDR3: CASSLGVRAYNEQFF. The DNA for the CDR3 is TGTGCCAGCAGCTTGGGGGTACGCGCCTACAATGAGCAGTTCTTC.

Only a few counts were recorded for this clonotype. This chain connects TRBV19 to TRBJ1-1; D not resolved. V lost 2 bases and J lost 5, with 9 bases in between. CDR3 length: 13 amino acids. The germline V gene has CDR1 LNHDA and CDR2 SQIVND (reference sequence). CDR3 region: CASSITRRTEAFF. CDR3 bases: TGTGCCAGTAGTATAACTCGGAGAACTGAAGCTTTCTTT.

This clonotype was found a few times. The J gene is TRBJ2-1, the V gene TRBV6-1; TRBD2 aligns across 10 bases. The CDR3 spans 15 residues. Germline lookup yields CDR1 MNHNS and CDR2 SASEGT. The V gene end was trimmed by 7 bases and the J gene end by 7 bases; junction bases not matched to a gene: 10. The CDR3 region is CASKNPGLARNEQFF. Written as DNA, the CDR3 is TGTGCCAGCAAGAACCCGGGACTAGCGAGGAATGAGCAGTTCTTC.

With regard to this clonotype: The conserved phenylalanine or tryptophan normally closing the CDR3 is absent here, so this likely arose from a read error. The DNA is omitted, as the CDR3 cannot be located on it reliably, and the CDR3 follows TCRdb's listing. The chain recombines TRBV7-6 with TRBJ1-3. Germline V CDR1 and CDR2: SGHVS, FNYEAQ. The CDR3 is 15 residues long, ends included. CDR3 sequence reads: CASRVVVSSGNTRYC.

This clonotype was observed a few times. The chain joins TRBV14 to TRBJ2-3, with no clear D. The CDR3 is made up of 18 amino acids. V was trimmed by 0 bases and J by 0 bases, leaving 16 bases between them. Germline loops: CDR1 SGHDN, CDR2 FVKESK. The CDR3 DNA is TGTGCCAGCAGCCAAGATCCGAGAAATCGAATTAGCACAGATACGCAGTATTTT. Amino acids: CASSQDPRNRISTDTQYF.

This chain connects TRBV27 to TRBJ1-5; 8 positions agree with TRBD1. From germline, CDR1 is MNHEY and CDR2 SMNVEV (reference sequence). The CDR3 has 14 amino acids. The junction had 8 bases not matched to a gene; V was cut back by 5 bases and J by 8 bases. DNA for the CDR3: TGTGCCAGCAGTCCTGACAGGGGTATCAAGCCCCAGCATTTT. Translating it yields CASSPDRGIKPQHF.

This rearrangement joins TRBV2 to TRBJ2-3; D call uncertain. V dropped 11 bases and J dropped 2 bases, with 17 bases sitting between them. CDR3 length equals 14 residues. The germline V gene has CDR1 SNHLY and CDR2 FYNNEI. The CDR3 DNA sequence: TGTGCCTCTAAATGGGGTTCGAACACAGATACGCAGTATTTT. The encoded protein is CASKWGSNTDTQYF.

V gene TRBV6-1 combines with J gene TRBJ2-2; TRBD1 aligns across 9 bases. The CDR3 extends over 14 amino acids. Germline V CDR1 and CDR2: MNHNS, SASEGT. The junction had 4 bases not matched to a gene; V was cut back by 6 bases and J by 5 bases. The DNA for the CDR3 is TGTGCCAGCAGGCGGGACAGGGATACCGGGGAGCTGTTTTTT. This codes for CASRRDRDTGELFF.

CDR3 amino acids: CASSQLAEGNQPQHF. The CDR3 nucleotides are TGCGCCAGCAGCCAACTTGCGGAGGGCAATCAGCCCCAGCATTTT. V usage is TRBV4-1 and J usage is TRBJ1-5; no clear D. The ends were cut back, 2 bases at V and 2 bases at J, with 10 bases in the middle. The germline CDR1 and CDR2 sequences are MGHRA and YSYEKL. The CDR3 has 15 residues.

The J gene is TRBJ2-1, the V gene TRBV7-3, with 9 bases identical to TRBD2. The CDR3 extends over 16 amino acids. Trimming at V came to 8 bases and at J to 0 bases, leaving 8 bases not matched to a gene. Germline loops: CDR1 SGHTA, CDR2 FQGTGA. CDR3 nucleotides: TGTGCCAGCGGTCTGGAGCGGGGGGACTCCTACAATGAGCAGTTCTTC. Translating it yields CASGLERGDSYNEQFF. The complete variable domain, with remaining parts taken from reference TRBV7-3 and TRBJ2-1, reads GAGVSQTPSNKVTEKGKYVELRCDPISGHTALYWYRQSLGQGPEFLIYFQGTGAADDSGLPNDRFFAVRPEGSVSTLKIQRTERGDSAVYLCASGLERGDSYNEQFFGPGTRLTVL.

V gene TRBV12-5 combines with J gene TRBJ2-1; tentatively, D is TRBD1 (6 bases). The CDR3 loop spans 15 amino acids. V was pared by 7 bases and J by 0 bases, with 13 bases between. The germline V gene encodes CDR1 LGHNT and CDR2 FRNRAP. This CDR3 reads CASAPGTSSYNEQFF. Written as DNA, the CDR3 is TGTGCTAGTGCTCCCGGGACAAGCTCCTACAATGAGCAGTTCTTC.

This clonotype was recorded once. The genes are TRBV7-2 and TRBJ2-5, with a weak D call TRBD2 (5 bases). Germline CDR1 and CDR2: SGHTA and FQGNSA. Trimming pared 4 bases from V and 9 bases from J, leaving 9 bases between. CDR3 size: 11 residues. The CDR3, as DNA: TGTGCCAGCAGCTCGGACTCCTCCCAGTACTTC. This gives the protein CASSSDSSQYF.

This rearrangement joins TRBV4-2 to TRBJ1-1; 7 bases fit TRBD1. Germline assignment: CDR1 LGHNA and CDR2 YNFKEQ. Losses at the gene ends were 0 bases for V and 1 base for J; bases not matched to a gene: 2. The CDR3 spans 15 residues. The CDR3 DNA reads TGTGCCAGCAGCCAAGAGGGACAGACGAACACTGAAGCTTTCTTT. This codes for CASSQEGQTNTEAFF.

This clonotype was observed many times. The chain uses TRBV7-2 and TRBJ2-5, with 11 bases lining up with TRBD2. CDR1 is SGHTA and CDR2 is FQGNSA in the germline V gene. The CDR3 has 16 amino acids. J lost 2 bases, V lost 3 bases, and 5 bases had no gene match. CDR3 sequence (DNA): TGTGCCAGCAGCTTCCGACTAGCGGGGAAACAAGAGACCCAGTACTTC. Residues: CASSFRLAGKQETQYF.

This clonotype occurred a few times. The V call is TRBV7-8, the J call TRBJ1-6; 8 positions agree with TRBD1. The CDR3 is made up of 16 amino acids. Germline-derived CDR1 and CDR2 are SGHVS and FQNEAQ. The V segment lost 3 bases and the J segment 7 bases; nucleotides outside the gene matches: 8. The CDR3 here is CASSLAVDRGNSPLHF. Here the CDR3 DNA reads TGTGCCAGCAGCTTGGCTGTCGACAGGGGAAATTCACCCCTCCACTTT.

This clonotype has only a few counts. The genes are TRBV7-9 and TRBJ1-3; tentative D call: TRBD1 (6 bases). The germline V and J ends were trimmed by 3 bases and 5 bases, with 14 bases remaining between them. The germline gives CDR1 SEHNR, CDR2 FQNEAQ (reference sequence). The CDR3 has 15 residues. The CDR3 DNA follows: TGTGCCAGCAGCTTGGAGACCGGGACAAGAAACACCATATATTTT. This sequence encodes CASSLETGTRNTIYF.

This clonotype came up a few times. The rearrangement uses TRBV12-3 or TRBV12-4 and TRBJ1-6; 7 nucleotides match TRBD1. The V segment lost 5 bases and the J segment 10 bases; nucleotides outside the gene matches: 8. The CDR3 sequence is 14 residues long. The CDR3: CASSPQGRLSPLHF. Here the CDR3 DNA reads TGTGCCAGCAGTCCACAGGGGCGTCTGTCACCCCTCCACTTT.

The CDR3 region is CASSFPGRSGANVLTF. CDR3 DNA sequence: TGTGCCAGCAGTTTCCCCGGGAGGAGTGGGGCCAACGTCCTGACTTTC. The chain employs TRBV12-3 or TRBV12-4 and TRBJ2-6; 7 nucleotides line up with TRBD2. The CDR3 runs 16 residues. The junction had 5 bases not matched to a gene; V was cut back by 3 bases and J by 3 bases.

The chain links TRBV5-6 to TRBJ2-7; no firm D call. Deletions cut 0 bases from V and 2 bases from J, with 9 bases between. This CDR3 is built from 14 residues. Germline V gene data show CDR1 as SGHDT and CDR2 as YYEEEE. CDR3 sequence: CASSLAAVPYEQYF. CDR3 sequence (DNA): TGTGCCAGCAGCTTGGCCGCCGTACCCTACGAGCAGTACTTC.

The chain has TRBV18 and TRBJ1-2; D unresolved. Trimming took off 2 bases at V and 6 bases at J, with 13 bases between the two ends. This CDR3 region has 14 residues. CDR1 is KGHSH, CDR2 LQKENI, per germline. This CDR3 is CASSPFWQPDGYTF. CDR3 in DNA: TGTGCCAGCTCACCATTCTGGCAGCCGGATGGCTACACCTTC.

The chain carries TRBV13 and TRBJ2-7; the match to TRBD1 covers 8 bases. The CDR3 consists of 14 residues. V lost 3 bases to trimming and J lost 2 bases; unmatched junction nucleotides: 3. The V gene's germline CDR1 is PRHDT and CDR2 FYEKMQ (reference sequence). The CDR3 loop reads CASSLGQATYEQYF. In DNA form, the CDR3 reads TGTGCCAGCAGCTTGGGACAGGCCACCTACGAGCAGTACTTC. The full variable domain, completed using reference TRBV13 and TRBJ2-7, is AAGVIQSPRHLIKEKRETATLKCYPIPRHDTVYWYQQGPGQDPQFLISFYEKMQSDKGSIPDRFSAQQFSDYHSELNMSSLELGDSALYFCASSLGQATYEQYFGPGTRLTVT.

On this clonotype: One end of the junction varies from germline; a read error may be responsible. The chain employs TRBV5-5 and TRBJ2-2; weak D call: TRBD2 (6 bases). The CDR3 length is 18 residues. Germline CDR1 reads SGHKS; CDR2 reads YYEKEE (reference sequence). In nucleotides, the CDR3 is TGTGCCGGCAGCTTGGGACCTCCCACCTCGGGAGCTGGAGGGGAGCTGTTTTTT. This translates into CAGSLGPPTSGAGGELFF.

This clonotype came up a few times. The rearrangement joins TRBV6-6 to TRBJ1-2; 8 bases agree with TRBD1. Losses at the gene ends were 5 bases for V and 4 bases for J; bases not matched to a gene: 9. The length of the CDR3 is 15 residues. The V gene's germline CDR1 is MNHNY and CDR2 SVGAGI (reference sequence). In nucleotides, the CDR3 is TGTGCCAGCAGTACCCTCCTGGACAGGGTCTATGGCTACACCTTC. Protein sequence: CASSTLLDRVYGYTF.

As for this clonotype: This may be a read error: a much more frequent sequence differs by one nucleotide. This chain joins TRBV7-9 and TRBJ2-1; no clear D. The CDR3 length is 15 residues. Looked up from germline, CDR1 is SEHNR and CDR2 is FQNEAQ (reference sequence). For the CDR3, the DNA is TGTGCCAGCAGCACGCGTCGGAGCTCCTACAATGAGCCGTTCTTC. Encoded protein: CASSTRRSSYNEPFF. Supplemented by reference TRBV7-9 and TRBJ2-1, the full variable domain reads DTGVSQNPRHKITKRGQNVTFRCDPISEHNRLYWYRQTLGQGPEFLTYFQNEAQLEKSRLLSDRFSAERPKGSFSTLEIQRTEQGDSAMYLCASSTRRSSYNEPFFGPGTRLTVL.

This chain links TRBV20-1 with TRBJ1-3; D uncertain. This CDR3 spans 10 amino acids. From germline, CDR1 is DFQATT and CDR2 SNEGSKA (reference sequence). DNA for the CDR3: TGCAGCCGCTTTACAAACACCATATATTTT. Translating it yields CSRFTNTIYF.

For the CDR3, the DNA is TGTGCCAGCAGCCGCCGGACGGTCCCGGGGGGGCCTCCCTACGAGCAGTACTTC. Translated, it gives CASSRRTVPGGPPYEQYF. The chain uses TRBV3-1 and TRBJ2-7; 8 positions agree with TRBD2. Unmatched junction bases numbered 16, after V lost 4 bases and J lost 2 bases. Germline V gene data show CDR1 as LGHDT and CDR2 as YNNKEL (reference sequence). The CDR3 covers 18 residues.

The gene calls are TRBV4-1 and TRBJ1-2; 8 nucleotides match TRBD1. After removal of 0 bases from V and 8 bases from J, the junction contained 8 bases not matched to a gene. Per germline, CDR1 MGHRA and CDR2 YSYEKL. The CDR3 runs to 15 residues. The CDR3 region is CASSQDLDRGRGYTF. DNA for the CDR3: TGCGCCAGCAGCCAAGATCTCGACAGGGGAAGGGGCTACACCTTC.

This clonotype was detected a few times. The J gene is TRBJ2-7, the V gene TRBV5-5, with 7 bases identical to TRBD1. Germline CDR1 is SGHKS and CDR2 is YYEKEE (reference sequence). The junction had 3 bases not matched to a gene; V was cut back by 0 bases and J by 0 bases. This CDR3 comprises 15 residues. CDR3 nucleotides: TGTGCCAGCAGCTTGGGACAGGGAATCTCCTACGAGCAGTACTTC. Translating gives CASSLGQGISYEQYF.